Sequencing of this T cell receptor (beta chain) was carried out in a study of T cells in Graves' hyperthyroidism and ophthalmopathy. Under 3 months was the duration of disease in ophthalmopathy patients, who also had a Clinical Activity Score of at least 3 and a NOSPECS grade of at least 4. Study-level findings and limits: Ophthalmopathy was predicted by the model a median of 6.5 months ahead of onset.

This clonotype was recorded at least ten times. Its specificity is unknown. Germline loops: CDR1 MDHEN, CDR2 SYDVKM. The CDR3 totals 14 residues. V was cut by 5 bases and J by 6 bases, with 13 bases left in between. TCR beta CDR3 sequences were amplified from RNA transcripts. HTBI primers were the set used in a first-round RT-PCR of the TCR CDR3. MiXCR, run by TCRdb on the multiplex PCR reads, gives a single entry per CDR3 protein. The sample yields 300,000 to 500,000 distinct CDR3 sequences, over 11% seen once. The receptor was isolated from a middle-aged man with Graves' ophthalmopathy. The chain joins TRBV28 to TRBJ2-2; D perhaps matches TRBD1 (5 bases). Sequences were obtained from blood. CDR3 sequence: CASSLRVMAGELFF. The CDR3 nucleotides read TGTGCCAGCAGTCTCAGGGTTATGGCCGGGGAGCTGTTTTTT.